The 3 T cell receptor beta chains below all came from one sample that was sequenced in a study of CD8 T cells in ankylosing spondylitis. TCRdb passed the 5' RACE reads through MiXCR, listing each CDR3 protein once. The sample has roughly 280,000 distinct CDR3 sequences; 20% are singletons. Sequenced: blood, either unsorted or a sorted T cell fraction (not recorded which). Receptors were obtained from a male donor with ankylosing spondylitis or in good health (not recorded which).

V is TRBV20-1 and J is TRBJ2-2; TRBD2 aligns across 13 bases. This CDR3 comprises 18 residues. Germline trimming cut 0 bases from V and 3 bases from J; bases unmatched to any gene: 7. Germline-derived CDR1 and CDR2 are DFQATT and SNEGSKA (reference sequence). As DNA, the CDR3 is TGCAGTGCTAGAGATATACTAGCGGGGGGGCCGGACACCGGGGAGCTGTTTTTT. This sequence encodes CSARDILAGGPDTGELFF.

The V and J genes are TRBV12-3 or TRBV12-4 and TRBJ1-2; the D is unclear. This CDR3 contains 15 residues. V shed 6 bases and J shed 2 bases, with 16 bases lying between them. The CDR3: CASRLSGPYNYGYTF. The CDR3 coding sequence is TGTGCCAGCAGGTTATCGGGCCCCTACAACTATGGCTACACCTTC.

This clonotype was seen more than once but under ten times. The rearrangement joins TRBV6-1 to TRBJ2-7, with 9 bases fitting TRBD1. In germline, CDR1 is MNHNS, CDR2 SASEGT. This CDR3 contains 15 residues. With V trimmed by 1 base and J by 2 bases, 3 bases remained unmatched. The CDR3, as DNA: TGTGCCAGCAGTGAAGACAGGGGGCGGACCTACGAGCAGTACGTC. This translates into CASSEDRGRTYEQYV.